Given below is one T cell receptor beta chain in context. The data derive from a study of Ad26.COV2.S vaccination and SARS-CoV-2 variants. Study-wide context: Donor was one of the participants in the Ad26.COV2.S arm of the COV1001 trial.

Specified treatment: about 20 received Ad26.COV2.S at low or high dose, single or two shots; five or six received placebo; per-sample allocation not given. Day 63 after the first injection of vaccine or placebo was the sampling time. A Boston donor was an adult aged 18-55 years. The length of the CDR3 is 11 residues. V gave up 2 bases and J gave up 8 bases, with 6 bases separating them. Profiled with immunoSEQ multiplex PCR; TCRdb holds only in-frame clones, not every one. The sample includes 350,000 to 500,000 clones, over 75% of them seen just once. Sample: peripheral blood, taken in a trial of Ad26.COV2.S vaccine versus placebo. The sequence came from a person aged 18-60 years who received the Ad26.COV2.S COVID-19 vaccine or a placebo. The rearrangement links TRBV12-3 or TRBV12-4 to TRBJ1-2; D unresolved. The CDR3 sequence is CASSLNLGYTF. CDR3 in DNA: TGTGCCAGCAGTTTAAATTTGGGCTACACCTTC.